This is a list of T cell receptor beta chains from one sample in a study of cytomegalovirus exposure and HLA in healthy donors. Sequencing used immunoSEQ multiplex PCR; TCRdb keeps in-frame clones, though not all of them. The sample yields 65,000 to 95,000 clones, over 75% seen once. Sequenced sample: PBMCs. These receptors were taken from a male donor in good health and CMV-seropositive. The CDR3 runs from the conserved cysteine through the conserved F or W. The D gene is left open where the match is weak. Rows may omit the clone size; those that give it use once, few, many or a size class.

abundance	v_gene	j_gene	d_gene	CDR3aa	CDR3nt
-	TRBV7-3	TRBJ2-7	-	CASSPHAGPYEQYF	TGTGCCAGCAGCCCCCACGCGGGGCCCTACGAGCAGTACTTC
-	TRBV27	TRBJ2-7	-	CASSLGGLSYEQYF	TGTGCCAGCAGCCTAGGGGGTCTCTCCTACGAGCAGTACTTC
-	TRBV15	TRBJ2-1	TRBD2	CATSTGRLAGNDEQFF	TGTGCCACCAGCACCGGACGACTAGCCGGAAATGATGAGCAGTTCTTC
-	TRBV28	TRBJ1-2	TRBD1	CASSPDPGTGFAYGYTF	TGTGCCAGCAGTCCCGACCCCGGGACAGGGTTCGCCTATGGCTACACCTTC
-	TRBV7-9	TRBJ2-3	TRBD2	CASRPGASGRATQYF	TGTGCCAGCAGACCAGGGGCTAGCGGGAGAGCTACGCAGTATTTT
few	TRBV20-1	TRBJ2-2	-	CSASLYRELFF	TGCAGTGCTAGTCTCTACCGCGAGCTGTTTTTT
-	TRBV6-5	TRBJ1-3	-	CASSYSAQGGRNTIYF	TGTGCCAGCAGTTACTCCGCCCAGGGAGGAAGAAACACCATATATTTT
-	TRBV7-8	TRBJ2-7	-	CASSPTPTRQAPPYEQYF	TGTGCCAGCAGCCCCACTCCTACAAGACAGGCGCCTCCGTACGAGCAGTACTTC
-	TRBV19	TRBJ2-3	-	CASKGRSDTQYF	TGTGCCAGTAAAGGCAGGTCCGATACGCAGTATTTT
-	TRBV27	TRBJ2-7	TRBD2	CASTSGRHEQYF	TGTGCCAGCACTAGCGGGCGGCACGAGCAGTACTTC
-	TRBV5-6	TRBJ2-5	TRBD2	CASSLVGGSGETQYF	TGTGCCAGCAGCTTGGTGGGCGGGAGTGGAGAGACCCAGTACTTC
-	TRBV7-2	TRBJ2-7	-	CASSWTAGALYEQYF	TGTGCCAGCAGCTGGACAGCAGGGGCCCTCTACGAGCAGTACTTC
once	TRBV7-8	TRBJ1-1	TRBD1	CASSLRTGALNTEAFF	TGTGCCAGCAGCTTACGGACAGGGGCCCTAAACACTGAAGCTTTCTTT
-	TRBV2	TRBJ2-5	TRBD1	CASGKTGAPQETQYF	TGTGCCAGCGGAAAGACAGGGGCACCCCAAGAGACCCAGTACTTC
few	TRBV5-3	TRBJ1-5	TRBD1	CARTDRGLRSNQPQHF	TGTGCCAGAACCGACAGGGGCCTACGTAGCAATCAGCCCCAGCATTTT
-	TRBV19	TRBJ2-2	TRBD1	CASSSPGQVTGELFF	TGTGCCAGTAGTAGCCCGGGACAGGTCACCGGGGAGCTGTTTTTT
-	TRBV7-9	TRBJ2-7	-	CASSLLRDPEQYF	TGTGCCAGCAGCTTATTGAGGGATCCCGAGCAGTACTTC
-	TRBV5-4	TRBJ2-3	-	CASSLFLGSTDTQYF	TGTGCCAGCAGCTTGTTTCTCGGGAGCACAGATACGCAGTATTTT
-	TRBV7-2	TRBJ2-6	-	CASSPPTAKSGANVLTF	TGTGCCAGCAGTCCCCCGACAGCCAAATCTGGGGCCAACGTCCTGACTTTC
-	TRBV5-1	TRBJ2-5	-	CASSPLTSPETQYF	TGCGCCAGCAGCCCCCTCACTAGCCCAGAGACCCAGTACTTC
few	TRBV7-3	TRBJ1-1	TRBD1	CASSFDRGLEGAFF	TGTGCCAGCAGCTTCGACAGGGGGCTTGAGGGAGCTTTCTTT
-	TRBV27	TRBJ2-5	TRBD1	CASSPLEGAGETQYF	TGTGCCAGCAGTCCCCTTGAGGGGGCAGGGGAGACCCAGTACTTC
few	TRBV9	TRBJ2-1	-	CASSVVTAGTYNEQFF	TGTGCCAGCAGCGTAGTAACAGCGGGGACATACAATGAGCAGTTCTTC